This T cell receptor (beta chain) came from a study of cytomegalovirus exposure and HLA in healthy donors. With 60 Vbeta and 13 Jbeta primers, the PCR was carried out. The table came from immunoSEQ multiplex PCR; TCRdb's copy has only in-frame clones and leaves some out. The sample holds under 200,000 clones, 80% to 85% seen once. Points on this clone: Its specificity is not known.

Germline V CDR1 and CDR2: SQVTM, ANQGSEA. The CDR3 has 14 amino acids. V dropped 2 bases and J dropped 6; count of bases not matched to a gene: 4. In nominal health when sampled, donors likely had unrecorded immune exposures nonetheless. Study outcomes and limitations: Researchers reportedly found TCR beta sequences accurately predicted most subjects' HLA-A and HLA-B alleles.

This TCR derives from a boy younger than 10 in good health and CMV-seronegative. Sequencing was performed on PBMCs. V and J are TRBV29-1 and TRBJ2-1, with 10 bases matching TRBD2. DNA for the CDR3: TGCAGCGTTGAACGCCAGCGGGAGGGCAATGAGCAGTTCTTC. This gives the protein CSVERQREGNEQFF.